This paragraph covers one T cell receptor (beta chain) sequence. PCR used 60 Vbeta primers and 13 Jbeta primers. Data came from immunoSEQ multiplex PCR; TCRdb stores just in-frame clones and leaves some out. This sample has 150,000 to 200,000 clones, with 55% to 80% found just once. This specimen belongs to a study of cytomegalovirus exposure and HLA in healthy donors. Per germline, CDR1 MGHDK and CDR2 SYGVNS. V lost 6 bases and J 6 bases, leaving 25 bases between the germline ends. CDR3 length: 17 residues. This TCR was recovered from a woman between 18 and 29 years old in good health and CMV-seropositive. The sample comprised PBMCs. The rearrangement uses TRBV25-1 and TRBJ2-3; D might be TRBD1 (6 bases). Written as DNA, the CDR3 is TGTGCCAGCAGCGTCGTCACAGGGCCCCAAGGAAGGGATACGCAGTATTTT. Residues: CASSVVTGPQGRDTQYF.